A single sample is the source of the 15 T cell receptor beta chains below, sequenced in a study of T-cell memory formation after mild COVID-19. From the 5' RACE reads, TCRdb called clonotypes with MiXCR, one entry per CDR3 protein. Here the sample spans 200,000 to 300,000 distinct CDR3 sequences, about 16% being singletons. Sequencing was carried out using PBMCs or a T cell subset sorted from them (not recorded which). These receptors all stem from an adult woman who had mild COVID-19 (a few samples of this study predate the infection). Cell type and time point are not known.

This clonotype was detected a few times. The chain has TRBV12-3 or TRBV12-4 and TRBJ1-1; D gene ambiguous. V was shortened by 4 bases and J by 7 bases, with 13 bases between the two germline ends. The CDR3 totals 13 residues. CDR3 sequence: CASSSGYGLEAFF. CDR3 in DNA: TGTGCCAGCAGTTCCGGTTATGGGCTTGAAGCTTTCTTT.

V is TRBV6-5 and J is TRBJ1-1; TRBD1 is a possible D gene (5 bases). V gave up 2 bases and J gave up 10 bases, with 11 bases separating them. Per the germline V gene, CDR1 is MNHEY and CDR2 is SVGAGI. The CDR3 is 12 residues long. The CDR3: CASSYDRRRAFF. The DNA for the CDR3 is TGTGCCAGCAGTTACGACAGACGCCGAGCTTTCTTT.

This clonotype was picked up a small number of times. CDR3 nucleotides: TGCGCCAGCAGCCAAGACCCAGTGACGCTTTCTATGAACACTGAAGCTTTCTTT. Encoded protein: CASSQDPVTLSMNTEAFF. V usage is TRBV4-3 and J usage is TRBJ1-1; unclear D gene. From germline, CDR1 is LGHNA and CDR2 YSLEER. V was shortened by 0 bases and J by 0 bases, with 17 bases between the two germline ends. The CDR3 runs 18 residues.

The chain is built from TRBV24-1 and TRBJ2-1; 7 bases map to TRBD2. Germline lookup yields CDR1 KGHDR and CDR2 SFDVKD. The CDR3 runs to 13 residues. The ends lost 6 bases at V and 8 bases at J; junction bases unmatched: 6. The CDR3 region has the DNA TGTGCCACCAGTATCGCGGGAGTGGATGAGCAGTTCTTC. This translates into CATSIAGVDEQFF.

The rearrangement joins TRBV25-1 to TRBJ2-1; either TRBD1 or TRBD2 may fit D (5 bases each). The germline V gene has CDR1 MGHDK and CDR2 SYGVNS. The CDR3 consists of 16 residues. V was clipped by 4 bases and J by 5 bases, with 18 bases between them. The CDR3: CASSGQLVRGHNEQFF. For the CDR3, the DNA is TGTGCCAGCAGTGGCCAACTAGTCCGGGGCCACAATGAGCAGTTCTTC.

This clonotype was observed a handful of times. V is TRBV5-1 and J is TRBJ1-1, with 8 bases lining up with TRBD1. There are 14 residues in the CDR3. J lost 11 bases, V lost 0 bases, and 9 bases had no gene match. Germline values: CDR1 SGHRS, CDR2 YFSETQ. CDR3 residues: CASSLDNGQGFAFF. CDR3 in DNA: TGCGCCAGCAGCTTGGATAATGGACAGGGCTTCGCTTTCTTT.

This clonotype was counted many times. The J gene is TRBJ1-1, the V gene TRBV10-3, with 8 bases lining up with TRBD1. This CDR3 spans 15 amino acids. Germline CDR1 and CDR2: ENHRY and SYGVKD. Germline trimming cut 3 bases from V and 5 bases from J; bases unmatched to any gene: 8. The CDR3 here is CAISDLGQGETEAFF. For the CDR3, the DNA is TGTGCCATCAGTGACCTAGGACAGGGAGAAACTGAAGCTTTCTTT.

A single count supports this clonotype. The chain is built from TRBV4-1 and TRBJ2-1; 13 bases fit TRBD2. The junction had 15 bases not matched to a gene; V was cut back by 3 bases and J by 4 bases. Germline V gene lookup returns CDR1 MGHRA and CDR2 YSYEKL. The CDR3 spans 20 residues. CDR3 sequence (DNA): TGCGCCAGCAGCCACCAACTGACTAGCGGGGGGAAAAAAAGATACAATGAGCAGTTCTTC. It encodes CASSHQLTSGGKKRYNEQFF.

This clonotype was detected a few times. This sequence joins TRBV18 and TRBJ2-1; TRBD2 agrees at 7 bases. CDR1 and CDR2 (germline): KGHSH, LQKENI. The CDR3 is 15 residues long. After removal of 3 bases from V and 4 bases from J, the junction contained 6 bases not matched to a gene. Here the CDR3 DNA reads TGTGCCAGCTCACCTTTTACTAGCGAATACAATGAGCAGTTCTTC. Translated, it gives CASSPFTSEYNEQFF.

In its sample, this clonotype was seen a few times. This chain joins TRBV12-3 or TRBV12-4 and TRBJ2-3; 12 positions match TRBD2. The CDR3 has 14 residues. V shed 4 bases and J 6 bases; nucleotides not matched to a gene: 2. The CDR3 nucleotides read TGTGCCAGCAGTTCTAGCGGGGGGGCGGATACGCAGTATTTT. Its translation: CASSSSGGADTQYF.

V usage is TRBV12-3 or TRBV12-4 and J usage is TRBJ1-1; possible D gene TRBD1, 5 bases. The CDR3 is 12 residues long. V shed 3 bases and J shed 8 bases, with 10 bases lying between them. The CDR3 protein is CASSLTGGEAFF. DNA for the CDR3: TGTGCCAGCAGTTTGACGGGGGGGGAAGCTTTCTTT.

This clonotype occurred a few times. This chain connects TRBV5-1 to TRBJ2-7, with a possible D match to TRBD1 (6 bases). The V and J ends lost 0 bases and 6 bases respectively, with 16 bases between them. The CDR3 runs 15 residues. Germline-derived CDR1 and CDR2 are SGHRS and YFSETQ. Written as DNA, the CDR3 is TGCGCCAGCAGCTTGGCCGGAACAGGGCAGGGCGAGCAGTACTTC. Translation gives CASSLAGTGQGEQYF.

CDR3 protein: CASSQDERGSVDEQYF. The CDR3 nucleotides read TGTGCCAGCAGCCAAGACGAGAGGGGGAGTGTGGACGAGCAGTACTTC. The rearrangement uses TRBV4-2 and TRBJ2-7; D might be TRBD1 (6 bases). CDR3 length: 16 amino acids. The ends were cut back, 0 bases at V and 5 bases at J, with 17 bases in the middle. The germline V gene encodes CDR1 LGHNA and CDR2 YNFKEQ.

CDR3 sequence (DNA): TGTGCCAGCAGGCCGGGACTGAACACCGGGGAGCTGTTTTTT. Protein product: CASRPGLNTGELFF. This rearrangement joins TRBV2 to TRBJ2-2, with D perhaps matching TRBD2 (6 bases). This CDR3 region has 14 residues. Per germline, CDR1 SNHLY and CDR2 FYNNEI. Trimming pared 6 bases from V and 1 base from J, leaving 9 bases between. Combining the CDR3 with reference TRBV2 and TRBJ2-2 gives the whole variable domain EPEVTQTPSHQVTQMGQEVILRCVPISNHLYFYWYRQILGQKVEFLVSFYNNEISEKSEIFDDQFSVERPDGSNFTLKIRSTKLEDSAMYFCASRPGLNTGELFFGEGSRLTVL.

This clonotype was picked up a small number of times. This rearrangement joins TRBV6-2 or TRBV6-3 to TRBJ1-1, with D unclear. The CDR3 contains 14 residues. CDR1 and CDR2 (germline): MNHEY, SVGEGT. Trimming took off 5 bases at V and 0 bases at J, with 10 bases between the two ends. DNA for the CDR3: TGTGCCAGCAGTCCGCTTAGGATGAACACTGAAGCTTTCTTT. Its protein product is CASSPLRMNTEAFF.